This T cell receptor beta chain was captured by sequencing in a study of patients and donors after allogeneic stem cell transplantation. This clonotype was counted many times. TCRdb recomputed calls from the RT-PCR reads with MiXCR, one row per CDR3 protein. The sample holds roughly 150,000 distinct CDR3 sequences, approximately 24% seen once. Trimming left V 1 base short and J 6 bases short, with 10 bases between. This CDR3 spans 14 amino acids. The germline gives CDR1 SEHNR, CDR2 FQNEAQ (reference sequence). The chain has TRBV7-9 and TRBJ1-5; D is unclear. Sequencing was performed on blood, either unsorted or a sorted T cell fraction (not recorded which). The receptor was isolated from a human donor who was either an allogeneic HSCT recipient or a stem cell or donor lymphocyte infusion donor (not recorded which). It is not recorded whose cells these are; they may come from a transplant donor. The CDR3 here is CASSLEGFRQPQHF. The CDR3 DNA reads as TGTGCCAGCAGCTTAGAAGGATTTCGTCAGCCCCAGCATTTT.